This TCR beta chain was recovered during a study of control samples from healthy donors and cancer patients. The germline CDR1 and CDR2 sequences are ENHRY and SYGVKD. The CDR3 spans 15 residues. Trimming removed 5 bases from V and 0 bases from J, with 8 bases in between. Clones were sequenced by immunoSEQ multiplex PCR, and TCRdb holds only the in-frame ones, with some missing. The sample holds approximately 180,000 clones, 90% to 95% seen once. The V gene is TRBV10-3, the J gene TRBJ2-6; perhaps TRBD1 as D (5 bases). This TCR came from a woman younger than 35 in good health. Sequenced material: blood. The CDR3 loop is CAISLGDSGANVLTF. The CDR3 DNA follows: TGTGCCATCAGTCTAGGGGACTCTGGGGCCAACGTCCTGACTTTC.